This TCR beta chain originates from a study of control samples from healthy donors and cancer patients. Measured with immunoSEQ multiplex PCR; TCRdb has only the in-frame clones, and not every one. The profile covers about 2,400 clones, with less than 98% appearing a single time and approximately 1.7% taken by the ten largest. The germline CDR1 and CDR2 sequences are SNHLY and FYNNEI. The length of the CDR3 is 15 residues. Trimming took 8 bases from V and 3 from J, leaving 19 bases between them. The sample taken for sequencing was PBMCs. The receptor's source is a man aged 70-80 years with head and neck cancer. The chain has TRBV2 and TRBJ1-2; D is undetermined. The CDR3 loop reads CASLLEPKTYYGYTF. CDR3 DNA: TGTGCCAGCCTCCTGGAACCCAAGACGTACTATGGCTACACCTTC. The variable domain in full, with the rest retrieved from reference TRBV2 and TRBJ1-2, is EPEVTQTPSHQVTQMGQEVILRCVPISNHLYFYWYRQILGQKVEFLVSFYNNEISEKSEIFDDQFSVERPDGSNFTLKIRSTKLEDSAMYFCASLLEPKTYYGYTFGSGTRLTVV.